These 8 T cell receptor beta chains were all obtained from the same sample, sequenced in a study of shared clonotypes between healthy human individuals. Repertoires were generated with immunoSEQ multiplex PCR, while TCRdb's copy carries only in-frame clones and drops some. The repertoire has about 670,000 clones, less than 80% of them found once; the top ten carry about 2%. Sample: memory CD4+ T cells sorted from blood. Subset indicated: CD45RA-negative fraction. The source of these receptors is a young woman in good health.

The CDR3 reads CASSDLGNTIYF. CDR3 sequence (DNA): TGTGCCAGCAGTGATCTGGGAAACACCATATATTTT. The rearrangement uses TRBV2 and TRBJ1-3; D is undetermined. This CDR3 spans 12 amino acids. Germline CDR1 SNHLY, CDR2 FYNNEI. V was trimmed by 3 bases and J by 4 bases, leaving 4 bases between them.

The chain links TRBV19 to TRBJ2-2, with 12 bases fitting TRBD2. Germline trimming cut 7 bases from V and 4 bases from J; bases unmatched to any gene: 13. The germline CDR1 and CDR2 sequences are LNHDA and SQIVND (reference sequence). This CDR3 is 18 amino acids long. This CDR3 reads CASKRLAGVPRGTGELFF. Here the CDR3 DNA reads TGTGCCAGTAAGCGACTAGCGGGAGTTCCGCGAGGCACCGGGGAGCTGTTTTTT.

The chain joins TRBV18 to TRBJ1-4; TRBD1 is a possible D gene (5 bases). The V end lost 3 bases, the J end lost 13 bases, and 18 bases lay between the germline ends. Looked up from germline, CDR1 is KGHSH and CDR2 is LQKENI. This CDR3 is built from 14 residues. The CDR3 nucleotides read TGTGCCAGCTCACCGGGCGCGGGGCCACCGGTACTGTTTTTT. Translation: CASSPGAGPPVLFF.

This chain uses TRBV19 with TRBJ1-4; no firm D call. There are 14 residues in the CDR3. Trimming left V 3 bases short and J 6 bases short, with 11 bases between. Germline CDR1 reads LNHDA; CDR2 reads SQIVND (reference sequence). The CDR3 DNA reads as TGTGCCAGTAGTATGGGGTTGGCGGATGAAAAACTGTTTTTT. This translates into CASSMGLADEKLFF.

The chain joins TRBV6-5 to TRBJ2-7; 8 bases line up with TRBD1. Germline V gives CDR1 MNHEY, CDR2 SVGAGI. Unmatched junction bases numbered 10, after V lost 5 bases and J lost 4 bases. This CDR3 contains 15 residues. CDR3 sequence: CASSPHRGAGYEQYF. The CDR3, as DNA: TGTGCCAGCAGTCCCCACAGGGGGGCTGGGTACGAGCAGTACTTC.

The genes are TRBV28 and TRBJ2-7, with D possibly being TRBD2 (5 bases). Trimming removed 3 bases at V and 0 bases at J, with 15 bases between. Per germline, CDR1 MDHEN and CDR2 SYDVKM. The CDR3 is 16 residues long. The CDR3 DNA is TGTGCCAGCAGTTTTTTTTTCGGGGAGAGCTCCTACGAGCAGTACTTC. Amino acids: CASSFFFGESSYEQYF.

This chain connects TRBV6-5 to TRBJ1-2; D is possibly TRBD1 (5 bases). V lost 6 bases and J lost 3, with 14 bases in between. Germline assignment: CDR1 MNHEY and CDR2 SVGAGI. CDR3 length: 14 residues. CDR3: CASSPDMGDYGYTF. The CDR3 DNA follows: TGTGCCAGCAGCCCCGACATGGGGGACTATGGCTACACCTTC.

The chain is built from TRBV19 and TRBJ2-2, with a tentative D call TRBD2 (7 bases). In germline, CDR1 is LNHDA, CDR2 SQIVND (reference sequence). This CDR3 has 21 residues. V lost 7 bases and J 0 bases, leaving 30 bases between the germline ends. The CDR3: CASKGPTEGGMRTPNTGELFF. The CDR3 DNA follows: TGTGCCAGTAAGGGACCCACGGAGGGGGGGATGCGGACACCGAACACCGGGGAGCTGTTTTTT.